The 23 T cell receptor beta chains presented below share a single source sample, sequenced in a study of CD8 T cells in ankylosing spondylitis. Overall study findings and caveats: One TCR beta motif, made up of roughly eight highly homologous variants, appeared characteristic of ankylosing spondylitis blood.

Each CDR3 protein gets one entry after TCRdb re-called the 5' RACE reads with MiXCR. This sample has some 85,000 distinct CDR3 sequences, with roughly 9% found just once. No cognate antigen is known for these TCRs. The sample was blood, either unsorted or a sorted T cell fraction (not recorded which). Receptor source: a male donor with ankylosing spondylitis.

This clonotype was seen repeatedly, ten times or more. This chain links TRBV19 with TRBJ2-1; 10 positions match TRBD2. V lost 6 bases to trimming and J lost 8 bases; unmatched junction nucleotides: 4. This CDR3 contains 13 residues. Germline V lookup: CDR1 LNHDA, CDR2 SQIVND (reference sequence). The CDR3 DNA is TGTGCCAGTAGGGGACTAGCGTTCGATGAGCAGTTCTTC. This codes for CASRGLAFDEQFF.

In this sample, this clonotype turned up a few times. The rearrangement joins TRBV5-1 to TRBJ2-1, with 10 bases that match TRBD2. The germline gives CDR1 SGHRS, CDR2 YFSETQ. V lost 2 bases and J lost 7; bases outside the gene matches: 3. This CDR3 has 14 amino acids. The CDR3 nucleotides read TGCGCCAGCAGCTTAAGCGGGGGGGCGAATGAGCAGTTCTTC. This encodes CASSLSGGANEQFF. Using reference TRBV5-1 and TRBJ2-1 for the parts outside the CDR3, the full variable domain is KAGVTQTPRYLIKTRGQQVTLSCSPISGHRSVSWYQQTPGQGLQFLFEYFSETQRNKGNFPGRFSGRQFSNSRSEMNVSTLELGDSALYLCASSLSGGANEQFFGPGTRLTVL.

This clonotype has ten or more counts. The chain links TRBV10-3 to TRBJ2-3, with D uncertain. In germline, CDR1 is ENHRY, CDR2 SYGVKD. The CDR3 has 11 residues. V lost 11 bases, J lost 5 bases, and 11 bases lay in between. In DNA, the CDR3 is TGTGCCTCCTATGAAGGAGATACGCAGTATTTT. Translating it yields CASYEGDTQYF.

This clonotype appeared a few times. The chain joins TRBV3-1 to TRBJ2-7, with 12 bases aligning to TRBD2. V shed 4 bases, J shed 6 bases, and the junction held 7 bases outside the gene matches. The CDR3 runs to 15 residues. The V gene's germline CDR1 is LGHDT and CDR2 YNNKEL (reference sequence). Written as DNA, the CDR3 is TGTGCCAGCAGCCTGCCGGGACTAGCGGGTTTCGAGCAGTACTTC. It codes for CASSLPGLAGFEQYF.

A few counts support this clonotype. The chain recombines TRBV5-8 with TRBJ2-5; 9 bases map to TRBD1. The trim removed 4 bases at V and 4 bases at J, leaving 8 bases unmatched. This CDR3 has 15 residues. Germline CDR1 is SGHTS and CDR2 is YDEGEE. The CDR3 DNA sequence: TGTGCCAGCAGCGTGGGACAGGGAGAGGGAGAGACCCAGTACTTC. This sequence encodes CASSVGQGEGETQYF.

This clonotype has just a few counts. The rearrangement links TRBV9 to TRBJ1-1, with no clear D. The V gene's germline CDR1 is SGDLS and CDR2 YYNGEE. The CDR3 spans 11 residues. V lost 3 bases to trimming and J lost 6 bases, with 6 bases between them. In DNA form, the CDR3 reads TGTGCCAGCAGCGAGGGCGCTGAAGCTTTCTTT. Translation gives CASSEGAEAFF.

V usage is TRBV20-1 and J usage is TRBJ1-1; 9 bases map to TRBD1. The CDR3 is 15 amino acids. Germline trimming cut 5 bases from V and 3 bases from J; bases unmatched to any gene: 10. The V gene's germline CDR1 is DFQATT and CDR2 SNEGSKA (reference sequence). In nucleotides, the CDR3 is TGCAGTGCTGAAACAGGGGGCGAAGCGGACACTGAAGCTTTCTTT. This sequence encodes CSAETGGEADTEAFF.

This clonotype was recorded many times. V usage is TRBV7-2 and J usage is TRBJ2-3, with 13 bases lining up with TRBD2. This CDR3 has 16 residues. Germline CDR1 and CDR2: SGHTA and FQGNSA. V shed 1 base and J 4 bases; nucleotides not matched to a gene: 2. The CDR3 sequence: CASSLGTSGRADTQYF. In nucleotides, the CDR3 is TGTGCCAGCAGCTTAGGGACTAGCGGGAGAGCAGATACGCAGTATTTT.

This clonotype was seen ten or more times. The chain links TRBV6-5 to TRBJ2-3; D tentatively reads TRBD1 or TRBD2 (5 bases each). V lost 2 bases and J 3 bases, leaving 12 bases between the germline ends. The V gene's germline CDR1 is MNHEY and CDR2 SVGAGI. CDR3 size: 15 residues. CDR3 DNA: TGTGCCAGCAGTTACGATGGGGGAGCAACAGATACGCAGTATTTT. Its protein product is CASSYDGGATDTQYF.

There are many counts of this clonotype. CDR3 bases: TGTGCCAGCAGCTTAGCGATAAATGAGCAGTTCTTC. It encodes CASSLAINEQFF. This chain connects TRBV7-9 to TRBJ2-1; D is undetermined. V was shortened by 0 bases and J by 7 bases, with 4 bases between the two germline ends. The CDR3 runs 12 residues. Germline V gives CDR1 SEHNR, CDR2 FQNEAQ (reference sequence).

The gene calls are TRBV21-1 and TRBJ2-7; the table's D call TRBD1 went unverified against the DNA. TRBV21-1 is a known pseudogene. This CDR3 is built from 14 residues. CDR3 loop: CASSLDRDTYEQYV. The CDR3 coding sequence is TGTGCCAGCAGCCTGGACAGGGACACCTACGAGCAGTACGTC.

This clonotype has a count of ten or more. The DNA of the CDR3 is TGTGCTAGTGGTTTCGGAGACTTTCTCGATGAGCAGTTCTTC. Translating gives CASGFGDFLDEQFF. The rearrangement links TRBV12-5 to TRBJ2-1; D gene ambiguous. Looked up from germline, CDR1 is LGHNT and CDR2 is FRNRAP. V lost 3 bases and J 8 bases, leaving 14 bases between the germline ends. This CDR3 region has 14 residues.

Only a few counts were recorded for this clonotype. The chain uses TRBV7-8 and TRBJ2-7, with D hard to call. The length of the CDR3 is 15 residues. Between the trimmed V and J ends, which lost 2 bases and 3 bases, there was a span of 14 bases. Germline CDR1 reads SGHVS; CDR2 reads FQNEAQ. This CDR3 is CASSLRMDVDYEQYF. The CDR3 DNA reads as TGTGCCAGCAGCTTAAGGATGGACGTAGACTACGAGCAGTACTTC.

This clonotype has ten or more counts. The DNA of the CDR3 is TGCAGGTCGGAGGGGCCGTACAATGAGCAGTTCTTC. Amino acid sequence: CRSEGPYNEQFF. The chain carries TRBV29-1 and TRBJ2-1; D perhaps matches TRBD2 (6 bases). Germline CDR1 SQVTM, CDR2 ANQGSEA. There are 12 residues in the CDR3.

Comments on this clonotype: One end of the junction varies from germline; a read error may be responsible. This chain links TRBV13 with TRBJ2-2; 7 bases agree with TRBD1. The CDR3 is 12 amino acids. CDR1 is PRHDT and CDR2 is FYEKMQ in the germline V gene (reference sequence). The DNA for the CDR3 is TGTGCCAGCAGCTTTATTCAGGGGGAGCTGTGTTTT. Translation gives CASSFIQGELCF.

This clonotype was counted ten times or more. This sequence joins TRBV20-1 and TRBJ2-1; D gene uncertain. The V end lost 0 bases, the J end lost 8 bases, and 5 bases lay between the germline ends. From germline, CDR1 is DFQATT and CDR2 SNEGSKA (reference sequence). The CDR3 loop spans 11 amino acids. The CDR3 reads CSARDLHEQFF. Here the CDR3 DNA reads TGCAGTGCTAGAGATCTCCATGAGCAGTTCTTC.

This clonotype has at least ten counts. The rearrangement joins TRBV3-1 to TRBJ2-7; D remains ambiguous. This CDR3 has 15 residues. The germline V gene has CDR1 LGHDT and CDR2 YNNKEL (reference sequence). The V end was cut by 1 base, the J end by 2 bases, with 12 bases between. The CDR3 loop is CASSQGTPWAYEQYF. CDR3 sequence (DNA): TGTGCCAGCAGCCAAGGCACTCCGTGGGCCTACGAGCAGTACTTC.

This clonotype was detected a few times. The rearrangement uses TRBV12-3 or TRBV12-4 and TRBJ2-1; D could derive from TRBD1 or TRBD2 (6 bases each). V was trimmed by 8 bases and J by 9 bases, leaving 23 bases between them. The CDR3 is made up of 15 amino acids. CDR3 loop: CASFSVRVQGGEQFF. The CDR3 DNA sequence: TGTGCCAGCTTCAGTGTTCGCGTACAGGGAGGTGAGCAGTTCTTC.

This clonotype has a count of ten or more. The rearrangement joins TRBV12-3 or TRBV12-4 to TRBJ1-2; no firm D call. Trimming left V 1 base short and J 0 bases short, with 9 bases between. This CDR3 has 15 amino acids. The CDR3 DNA reads as TGTGCCAGCAGTTTAGTCAGGAATCCTAACTATGGCTACACCTTC. It is translated as CASSLVRNPNYGYTF.

This clonotype was seen only a few times. V is TRBV18 and J is TRBJ2-1; D perhaps matches TRBD1 (6 bases). The CDR3 has 17 amino acids. The germline gives CDR1 KGHSH, CDR2 LQKENI. With 4 bases removed from V and 6 bases from J, the gap between germline ends came to 22 bases. The chain's CDR3 is CASSLTQQGLVGNEQFF. The CDR3 coding sequence is TGTGCCAGCTCACTTACTCAACAGGGCCTGGTGGGCAATGAGCAGTTCTTC.

This clonotype was observed at least ten times. This chain connects TRBV12-3 or TRBV12-4 to TRBJ1-1; 8 positions match TRBD1. The CDR3 length is 13 residues. The V segment lost 1 base and the J segment 5 bases; nucleotides outside the gene matches: 0. CDR3 DNA sequence: TGTGCCAGCAGTTTAGGGACAGGGACTGAAGCTTTCTTT. Protein product: CASSLGTGTEAFF.

This clonotype was observed at least ten times. The J gene is TRBJ2-1, the V gene TRBV24-1; maybe TRBD2 (6 bases). The germline V gene has CDR1 KGHDR and CDR2 SFDVKD. Trimming took off 6 bases at V and 4 bases at J, with 15 bases between the two ends. CDR3 length: 15 residues. The CDR3 sequence is CATSSRETVYNEQFF. The CDR3 region has the DNA TGTGCCACCAGTTCCCGGGAGACCGTTTACAATGAGCAGTTCTTC.

In its sample, this clonotype was seen many times. The chain combines TRBV7-2 with TRBJ1-1; D is perhaps TRBD1 (6 bases). In germline, CDR1 is SGHTA, CDR2 FQGNSA. The CDR3 has 12 amino acids. The germline V and J ends were trimmed by 1 base and 8 bases, with 8 bases remaining between them. CDR3 nucleotide sequence: TGTGCCAGCAGCTTAGAGGGGGTCGAAGCTTTCTTT. Its translation: CASSLEGVEAFF.